This passage covers 14 T cell receptor beta chains from one sample sequenced in a study of blood T cells in healthy people across ages (dated by TCRdb to between 2014 and 2017). Preparation of the library involved 5' RACE. The second PCR ran for roughly 7 to 12 cycles and used a J-beta primer mix along with a sample-barcoded 5' primer. TCRdb trimmed the raw reads at Q25, called clones with MiXCR and kept productive beta chains. One record per CDR3 amino acid sequence lists the most common genes and DNA. Recorded for this sample are fewer than 2,000,000 distinct CDR3 sequences; roughly two fifths of them occurred a single time. The ten largest clones add up to approximately 22% of the sample. Sequencing used blood. The source is a human donor in good health.

This chain links TRBV24-1 with TRBJ1-1; D is undetermined. The CDR3 length is 11 residues. The germline CDR1 and CDR2 sequences are KGHDR and SFDVKD. V was pared by 11 bases and J by 3 bases, with 9 bases between. The DNA of the CDR3 is TGTGCCAACGTAAGGGACACTGAAGCTTTCTTT. Residues: CANVRDTEAFF.

This clonotype has more than one count but fewer than ten. This chain joins TRBV27 and TRBJ1-5; D is undetermined. The CDR3 totals 12 residues. Trimming cost V 7 bases and J 6 bases, with 10 bases left between them. The germline V gene has CDR1 MNHEY and CDR2 SMNVEV (reference sequence). This CDR3 is CASTTGSQPQHF. CDR3 DNA: TGTGCCAGCACCACCGGGAGTCAGCCCCAGCATTTT.

The CDR3 DNA is TGTGCCAGCAGCTTAGCTTCTTTGGGGCAGTACTTC. Translated: CASSLASLGQYF. The chain carries TRBV7-9 and TRBJ2-5, with unresolved D. The ends were cut back, 0 bases at V and 11 bases at J, with 10 bases in the middle. The CDR3 sequence is 12 residues long. Germline V gives CDR1 SEHNR, CDR2 FQNEAQ (reference sequence). Full variable domain (remainder filled in from reference TRBV7-9 and TRBJ2-5): DTGVSQNPRHKITKRGQNVTFRCDPISEHNRLYWYRQTLGQGPEFLTYFQNEAQLEKSRLLSDRFSAERPKGSFSTLEIQRTEQGDSAMYLCASSLASLGQYFGPGTRLLVL.

This clonotype has a handful of counts. This sequence joins TRBV6-6 and TRBJ2-4; the match to TRBD1 covers 9 bases. The J call may be wrong; the DNA end is better matched by TRBJ2-7. The germline CDR1 and CDR2 sequences are MNHNY and SVGAGI (reference sequence). This CDR3 spans 17 amino acids. CDR3 protein: CASSYSPGDRVGHEQYF. The CDR3 nucleotides read TGTGCCAGCAGTTACTCCCCCGGGGACAGGGTGGGGCACGAGCAGTACTTC.

This clonotype was seen only a few times. CDR3 loop: CSASVAGLRADTQYF. CDR3 coding DNA: TGCAGTGCTAGTGTTGCGGGGCTCAGGGCGGATACGCAGTATTTT. The V call is TRBV20-1, the J call TRBJ2-3, with TRBD2 as a possible D gene (6 bases). Germline V CDR1 and CDR2: DFQATT, SNEGSKA (reference sequence). CDR3 size: 15 residues. V dropped 3 bases and J dropped 6 bases, with 19 bases sitting between them.

In this sample, this clonotype turned up a few times. The chain carries TRBV5-1 and TRBJ2-1; no firm D call. Per the germline V gene, CDR1 is SGHRS and CDR2 is YFSETQ. Between the trimmed V and J ends, which lost 0 bases and 9 bases, there was a span of 16 bases. The CDR3 is 15 residues long. This chain's CDR3 is CASSLVGPFPGEQFF. CDR3 DNA: TGCGCCAGCAGCTTGGTAGGCCCCTTCCCAGGTGAGCAGTTCTTC.

In this sample, this clonotype turned up a few times. The chain employs TRBV7-9 and TRBJ2-7; 10 bases fit TRBD2. The trim removed 5 bases at V and 4 bases at J, leaving 11 bases unmatched. This CDR3 is built from 16 residues. Germline V lookup: CDR1 SEHNR, CDR2 FQNEAQ (reference sequence). Written as DNA, the CDR3 is TGTGCCAGCAGCGGGGGATTAGCGGGGGGTGAATACGAGCAGTACTTC. Translation gives CASSGGLAGGEYEQYF.

This clonotype turned up a few times. A much larger clone is a single base away; this may be a read error. V and J are TRBV14 and TRBJ2-6; D is unclear. This CDR3 region has 13 residues. Trimming removed 6 bases from V and 0 bases from J, with 3 bases in between. Germline V gene data show CDR1 as SGHDN and CDR2 as FVKESK. CDR3 in DNA: TGTGCCAGCAGGCACTCTGGGGCCAACGTCCTGACTTTC. Translation: CASRHSGANVLTF.

This sequence joins TRBV28 and TRBJ1-2; tentatively, D is TRBD1 (6 bases). Trimming left V 5 bases short and J 4 bases short, with 20 bases between. Germline V gene data show CDR1 as MDHEN and CDR2 as SYDVKM. The CDR3 extends over 16 amino acids. Here the CDR3 DNA reads TGTGCCAGCAGTGGGGGGCCTGGGCAGACTAGCTATGGCTACACCTTC. Protein sequence: CASSGGPGQTSYGYTF.

The chain has TRBV9 and TRBJ1-3; TRBD1 might be the D (5 bases). Per germline, CDR1 SGDLS and CDR2 YYNGEE. The CDR3 extends over 16 amino acids. With 0 bases removed from V and 0 bases from J, the gap between germline ends came to 10 bases. DNA of the CDR3: TGTGCCAGCAGCGTAGGGGACTCGAGCTCTGGAAACACCATATATTTT. Its protein product is CASSVGDSSSGNTIYF.

The J gene is TRBJ1-4, the V gene TRBV27; no clear D gene. The CDR3 contains 14 residues. Looked up from germline, CDR1 is MNHEY and CDR2 is SMNVEV (reference sequence). Trimming left V 7 bases short and J 7 bases short, with 16 bases between. The CDR3 loop reads CASKVQVRSEKLFF. The CDR3 DNA sequence: TGTGCCAGCAAGGTCCAAGTGCGGAGTGAAAAACTGTTTTTT.

This clonotype showed up just a few times. This chain uses TRBV4-3 with TRBJ2-7; D unresolved. Germline V gene sequence: CDR1 LGHNA, CDR2 YSLEER. The CDR3 is 15 amino acids. With 0 bases removed from V and 0 bases from J, the gap between germline ends came to 9 bases. The DNA for the CDR3 is TGCGCCAGCAGCCAAGACTGGGCGAGCTCCTACGAGCAGTACTTC. Protein product: CASSQDWASSYEQYF.

A single count supports this clonotype. CDR3 protein: CASSRRTGRGTDTQYF. In DNA form, the CDR3 reads TGTGCCAGCAGTCGGCGGACAGGAAGGGGCACAGATACGCAGTATTTT. This chain joins TRBV12-3 or TRBV12-4 and TRBJ2-3, with 7 bases identical to TRBD1. This CDR3 spans 16 amino acids. With V trimmed by 5 bases and J by 1 base, 9 bases remained unmatched.

This clonotype was seen only a few times. The chain employs TRBV24-1 and TRBJ2-2, with 7 positions matching TRBD2. The junction had 4 bases not matched to a gene; V was cut back by 4 bases and J by 3 bases. The CDR3 loop spans 15 amino acids. Germline CDR1 and CDR2: KGHDR and SFDVKD. CDR3 loop: CATSDYRGDTGELFF. CDR3 bases: TGTGCCACCAGTGACTATCGGGGGGACACCGGGGAGCTGTTTTTT.